This TCR beta chain was documented in a study of blood T cell repertoires in COVID-19. The wider study: Acute and convalescent COVID-19 samples came from the United States, Italy and Spain. T cells, B-cell-depleted T cells, or PBMCs supplied cDNA or gDNA.

In the authors' workflow: Nucleated cell number was recorded as an estimate derived from reference gene primer amplification. Libraries were prepared by immunoSEQ multiplex PCR; TCRdb keeps only in-frame clonotypes and omits some of them. The D gene and trimming were derived from the DNA, and the V and J assignments and clone size from that table. The sample shows 200,000 to 300,000 clones, roughly 90% of them seen only once. Trimming took 0 bases from V and 5 from J; bases not matched to a gene: 19. The CDR3 has 21 residues. CDR1 MNHEY and CDR2 SVGEGT come from the germline V gene. The receptor's source is a man aged 55 to 69 with acute or convalescent COVID-19. The specimen was peripheral blood. This sequence joins TRBV6-2 or TRBV6-3 and TRBJ2-1, with 10 bases fitting TRBD2. The CDR3 loop reads CASSYSGRASGSGGYDNEQFF. DNA for the CDR3: TGTGCCAGCAGTTACTCAGGTCGGGCTAGCGGGAGTGGGGGTTACGACAATGAGCAGTTCTTC.